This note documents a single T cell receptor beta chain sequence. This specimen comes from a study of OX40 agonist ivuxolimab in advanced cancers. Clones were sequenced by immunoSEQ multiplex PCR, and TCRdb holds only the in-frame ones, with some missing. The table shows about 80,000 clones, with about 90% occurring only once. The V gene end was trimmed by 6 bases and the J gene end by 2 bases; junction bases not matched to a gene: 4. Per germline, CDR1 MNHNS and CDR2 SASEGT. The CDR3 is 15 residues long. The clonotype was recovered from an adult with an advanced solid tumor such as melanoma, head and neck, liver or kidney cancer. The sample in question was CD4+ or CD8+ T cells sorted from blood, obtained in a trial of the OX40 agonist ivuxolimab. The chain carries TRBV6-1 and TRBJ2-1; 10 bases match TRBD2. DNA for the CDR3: TGTGCCAGCAGCACCGGGACTAGCGCCTACAATGAGCAGTTCTTC. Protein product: CASSTGTSAYNEQFF.